The source of this T cell receptor beta chain is a study of cytomegalovirus exposure and HLA in healthy donors (dated by TCRdb to between 2016 and 2019). About the study as a whole: An earlier analysis of approximately 550 of the donors reported about 250 Gb of sequence data and approximately 110 million unique TCR beta sequences from 150 million to 200 million T cells. About 310 gigabases of sequencing data and roughly 90 million unique TCR sequences were included in an early release covering 500 to 750 HLA-typed donors. The genetic ancestry cluster associated with self-reported Caucasian donors included roughly four fifths of the roughly 400 genotyped donors. The study aimed to test whether cataloging public T cell receptors could reveal signatures of past pathogen exposure. The T cell repertoires of about 700 subjects were profiled by immunosequencing and related to cytomegalovirus serostatus. In addition to the first cohort of hundreds of subjects, a separate validation cohort of 100 to 150 different subjects was used. To predict cytomegalovirus infection status, the study brought together high-throughput TCR immunosequencing, statistical association of individual TCRs with disease status, and machine learning. A later analysis re-analyzed previously published TCR beta repertoires from approximately 670 donors and added high-resolution HLA genotyping to study TCR occurrence patterns. Rather than drawing on any new phenotypic data, the later analysis identified candidate immune exposures from TCR beta sequences and the way those sequences occurred across donors. An earlier analysis of 587 of the donors applied high-throughput TCR beta sequencing to assess whether each TCR beta V gene segment acted as functional or pseudogenic. Alongside the repertoire data, information on donor age, sex, ethnicity and CMV serostatus was compiled. A later genetic analysis took genome-wide SNP genotypes for about 55% of the 666 donors and used that subset as a discovery cohort. Every repertoire in the discovery cohort had been generated on one and the same sequencing platform. Both class I and class II loci were covered by HLA typing, at four-digit resolution. The number of typed donors differed by locus: about 620-640 for A, B, C, DRB1 and DQB1; 522 for DQA1; fewer than 610 for DPA1; and some 430 for DPB1. Four to six DR-DQ haplotypes were handled as single units for association and clustering, since linkage in the cohort was strong. Among 300 to 500 genotyped donors of the cohort, an average of about 240,000 unique TCR beta nucleotide sequences was sequenced per donor, of which 15% to 20% were non-productive.

The method was the immunoSEQ multiplex PCR assay. A mixture of 60 forward primers for TCR Vbeta segments and 13 reverse primers for TCR Jbeta segments was used in the multiplex PCR. Amplification of the CDR3 region of rearranged TCR beta genes was performed with a multiplex PCR assay on genomic DNA. Amplified TCR beta libraries were sequenced as 87-base-pair reads on the Illumina HiSeq System. The published analysis was carried out like this. Across the 500 to 750 repertoires, a later analysis counted some 80 million unique TCR beta chains, some 11 million of which were shared by at least two donors. A nearest-neighbor algorithm error-corrected the raw reads and collapsed the reads into unique sequences, merging closely related sequences to remove PCR and sequencing errors. To assign V, D and J gene segments, CDR3 sequences were aligned to IMGT reference sequences. For a sequence to be retained, a match of at least six nucleotides to both a V gene segment and a J gene segment was required. Rearrangements were called productive when the CDR3 lacked stop codons and stayed in frame with V and J; all others were non-productive. CDR3 was defined by IMGT convention, running from the second conserved V-encoded cysteine to the conserved J-encoded phenylalanine. In an earlier analysis of around 600 of the donors, sequences lacking an unambiguous match to a single V gene segment were excluded. An earlier analysis of several hundred of the donors called V segments functional above 56.7% productive rearrangements and segregating when the between-donor standard deviation exceeded 5%. To diagnose cytomegalovirus status from the catalog of TCR beta chain sequences, a statistical classification framework was built. In a later analysis, TCR nucleotide sequences were compared against IMGT/GENE-DB human TR gene sequences so that V and J genes could be assigned. In a later analysis, CDR3 sequences and most-parsimonious VDJ recombination scenarios were assigned using the TCRdist pipeline. In a later analysis, every TCR beta chain was defined by the combination of its CDR3 amino acid sequence and its V-gene family, and reads without a unique V-gene family were dropped. In a later analysis, around 600 highly shared, low-generation-probability nucleotide sequences were removed to address suspected cross-contamination and a sequencing artifact. In a later analysis, a clonal expansion index for each public chain was calculated from normalized within-repertoire ranks of inferred template counts. In a later analysis, generation probabilities were computed using a VDJ recombination model fitted to out-of-frame rearrangements, and the results were checked against IGoR. In a later analysis, hypergeometric tests were used to score TCR-TCR, TCR-HLA and TCR-CMV co-occurrence, with a repertoire-size bias correction applied to TCR pairs. To estimate false discovery rates, a later analysis permuted the HLA or CMV assignments 20 times. A later analysis grouped co-occurring TCRs with DBSCAN, adding TCRdist sequence similarity when clustering within HLA-allele-positive subsets. For co-occurrence clustering, repertoires with fewer than 30,000 or more than 120,000 public chains were excluded, along with several repertoires with anomalous nucleotide sharing. The source is immuneACCESS, and TCRdb retained only in-frame sequences with V and J called. Part of the clones is not carried over; for the studies checked, unresolved V genes explain less than half of this, and the remainder is unexplained. The V and J calls and clone size were taken over from that table, and D and trimming were inferred from the DNA. This sample gives some 140,000 clones in total; over 65% of them show up just once. The ten largest clonotypes hold approximately 2.1% of the sample.

After removal of 4 bases from V and 1 base from J, the junction retains 6 bases not matched to a gene. The CDR3 starts with the cysteine, ends with the phenylalanine, and has 16 residues. The entry retains the CDR3 DNA only, 48 bases that are in frame from base 1. CDR1 and CDR2, looked up from the germline V gene (reference sequence), are SEHNR and FQNEAQ. As concerns this clone: Its recognized antigen is unknown. No much larger clone exists at a distance of one base, and base qualities are not known.

The cohort was made up of approximately 670 healthy bone marrow donors. All cohort members were sampled while nominally healthy, although unrecorded immune exposures were likely present. The donor tested CMV seronegative, placing the donor among the roughly 400 seronegative members of the cohort. Every donor gave a peripheral blood sample, and the peripheral blood mononuclear cells from that sample were used for TCR beta sequencing. Genomic DNA was extracted from the blood cell samples with the Qiagen DNeasy Blood Extraction Kit. Findings and caveats that apply to the study as a whole: A further reported finding was that TCR beta sequences accurately predicted the HLA-A and HLA-B alleles for most subjects in the first cohort. Because counts were too low, roughly 16 rarely observed V segments, including chromosome 9 orphons, were left out of the earlier analysis of 587 of the donors. Immune exposure information for the cohort was limited to CMV serostatus. In vitro tests confirmed that a few of the cytomegalovirus-associated TCR beta chains recognize cytomegalovirus antigens. Strong co-occurrence of HLA alleles, especially DR and DQ, made assigning TCR associations to individual alleles difficult. Cytomegalovirus status was reported to be diagnosed by the classifier with high specificity and sensitivity in both the original and validation cohorts. In a later analysis, HLA-associated TCR beta chains were found to be more clonally expanded and to have lower generation probabilities than equally common non-associated chains. A later genetic analysis reported fewer N-insertions in productive TCRs among donors in an Asian-associated ancestry cluster than the roughly 670-donor mean. According to the authors, the approach could potentially be generalized to other disease states and immunological phenotypes. The 87-base-pair reads could not distinguish some IMGT-functional V segments, including TRBV6-2 and TRBV6-3, so those segments were excluded. A cluster of highly shared sequence variants was judged likely to be a technical artifact of the sequencing pipeline. An earlier analysis of approximately 540 of the donors showed that most TCR beta V segments appeared in productive rearrangements either about 90% or about 30% of the time, which broadly matched IMGT annotations. A later analysis found that most CMV-associated TCR beta chains appeared HLA-restricted, with HLA associations seemingly driven largely by CMV exposure. Correlated functional status among segregating V segments might reflect linkage disequilibrium, but an unknown experimental factor could not be ruled out. HLA typing was unavailable for some donors at each locus, so association tests used only the typed subset. A later analysis found that TCR association rates varied across HLA loci, with DRB1 alleles showing the most associated TCRs and HLA-C alleles the fewest. The study gave a list of some 150 TCR beta chains associated with cytomegalovirus. A later analysis associated 15,000 to 20,000 TCR beta sequences with specific HLA alleles at a false discovery rate of 0.05. While some public TCRs were present in many individuals, most TCR sequences turned up only very rarely across donors. Several of the top co-occurrence clusters appeared to be linked to parvovirus B19, influenza, CMV and Epstein-Barr virus, according to a later analysis. In a later genetic analysis, a missense DCLRE1C variant was associated with V-gene and J-gene trimming of TCR beta chains, and the association was replicated in an independent cohort. This cohort had only TCR beta chains sequenced, and the lack of alpha or paired-chain data limited which features could be detected. Sequencing depth was assumed to be roughly uniform across donors in the presence/absence analyses, though that assumption may not hold.

Input material: PBMCs. This receptor was identified in a man younger than 40 in good health and CMV-seronegative. The sequence is built from TRBV7-9 and TRBJ2-3; the junction holds 9 bases that match TRBD1. The CDR3 amino acid sequence is: CASSSIRQGGTDTQYF. The DNA is TGTGCCAGCAGCTCCATAAGACAGGGGGGCACAGATACGCAGTATTTT.